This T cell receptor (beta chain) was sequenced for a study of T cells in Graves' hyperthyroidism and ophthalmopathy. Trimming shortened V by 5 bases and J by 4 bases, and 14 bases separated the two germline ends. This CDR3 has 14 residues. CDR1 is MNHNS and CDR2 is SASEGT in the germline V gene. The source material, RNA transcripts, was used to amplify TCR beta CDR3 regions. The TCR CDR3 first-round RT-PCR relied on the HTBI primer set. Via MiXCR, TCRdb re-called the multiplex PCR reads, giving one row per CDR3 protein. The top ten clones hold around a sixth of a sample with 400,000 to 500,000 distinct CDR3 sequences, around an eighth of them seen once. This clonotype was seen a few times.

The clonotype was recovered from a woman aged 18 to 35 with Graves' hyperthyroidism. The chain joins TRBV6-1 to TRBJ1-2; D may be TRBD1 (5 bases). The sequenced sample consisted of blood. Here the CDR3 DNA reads TGTGCCAGCAGTAAACTCTTGACAGTCTATGGCTACACCTTC. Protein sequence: CASSKLLTVYGYTF.